This section outlines one T cell receptor beta chain sequence together with its context. This record belongs to a study of blood T cell repertoires in COVID-19. Here immunoSEQ multiplex PCR was the method, and the copy in TCRdb shows in-frame clones only, minus some. The repertoire includes around 150,000 clones, around 86% of them detected once, and about 8% sits in the top ten. The sequenced sample was peripheral blood. The TCR originated in a woman aged 55 to 70 with active or convalescent COVID-19.

The CDR3 loop is CASSLQGSEKLFF. CDR3 DNA sequence: TGTGCCAGCAGCTTGCAGGGCAGTGAAAAACTGTTTTTT. The V call is TRBV5-4, the J call TRBJ1-4, with D possibly TRBD1 on 5 matching bases. In germline, CDR1 is SGHNT, CDR2 YYREEE (reference sequence). The CDR3 extends over 13 amino acids. Trimming took 1 base from V and 7 from J, leaving 8 bases between them. The full variable domain, rest sourced from reference TRBV5-4 and TRBJ1-4, is ETGVTQSPTHLIKTRGQQVTLRCSSQSGHNTVSWYQQALGQGPQFIFQYYREEENGRGNFPPRFSGLQFPNYSSELNVNALELDDSALYLCASSLQGSEKLFFGSGTQLSVL.